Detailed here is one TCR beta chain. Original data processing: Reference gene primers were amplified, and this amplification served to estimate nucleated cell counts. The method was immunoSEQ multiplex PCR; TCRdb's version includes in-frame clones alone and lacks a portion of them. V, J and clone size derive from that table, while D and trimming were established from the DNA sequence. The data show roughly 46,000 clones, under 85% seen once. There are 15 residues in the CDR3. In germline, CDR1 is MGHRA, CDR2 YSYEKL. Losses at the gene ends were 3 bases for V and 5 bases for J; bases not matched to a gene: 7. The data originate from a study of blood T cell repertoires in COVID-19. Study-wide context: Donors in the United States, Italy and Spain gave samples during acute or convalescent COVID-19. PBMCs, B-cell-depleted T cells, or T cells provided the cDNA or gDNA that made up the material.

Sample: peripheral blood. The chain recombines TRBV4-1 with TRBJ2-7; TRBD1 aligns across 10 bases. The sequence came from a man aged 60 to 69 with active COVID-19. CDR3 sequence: CASSQGTGAIHEQYF. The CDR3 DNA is TGCGCCAGCAGCCAGGGGACAGGGGCGATACACGAGCAGTACTTC.